The rows below give T cell receptor beta chains drawn from one sample of a study of PD-L1 blockade in urothelial cancer. Produced via immunoSEQ multiplex PCR; TCRdb's table is partial and in-frame only. This repertoire shows about 71,000 clones, 85% to 90% found once; its top ten account for 3% to 4%. The specimen comprised PBMCs, sampled around atezolizumab (anti-PD-L1) treatment. These receptors were taken from a man in his 60s with urothelial cancer. Both conserved end residues are part of each CDR3. Fields, in order: J gene, D gene, V gene, CDR3 protein, CDR3 DNA. A D gene is named only where the DNA matches it firmly.

j_call: TRBJ2-2; d_call: NA; v_call: TRBV7-7; cdr3_aa: CASSLGAANTGELFF; cdr3_nt: TGTGCCAGCAGCTTAGGGGCAGCGAACACCGGGGAGCTGTTTTTT
j_call: TRBJ2-7; d_call: NA; v_call: TRBV6-5; cdr3_aa: CASSFEGGEWEQYF; cdr3_nt: TGTGCCAGCAGTTTTGAAGGGGGTGAGTGGGAGCAGTACTTC
j_call: TRBJ2-5; d_call: TRBD2; v_call: TRBV4-1; cdr3_aa: CASSQGLPLGTQYF; cdr3_nt: TGCGCCAGCAGCCAGGGACTACCTCTCGGGACCCAGTACTTC
j_call: TRBJ1-2; d_call: TRBD1; v_call: TRBV6-1; cdr3_aa: CASSERVGTGHHTF; cdr3_nt: TGTGCCAGCAGTGAACGGGTCGGGACAGGACACCACACCTTC
j_call: TRBJ1-5; d_call: NA; v_call: TRBV12-5; cdr3_aa: CASGAAGSGGRNQPQHF; cdr3_nt: TGTGCTAGTGGGGCCGCTGGGAGTGGTGGACGCAATCAGCCCCAGCATTTT
j_call: TRBJ2-1; d_call: NA; v_call: TRBV7-2; cdr3_aa: CASTSRAGYDEQFF; cdr3_nt: TGTGCCAGCACCTCTCGGGCAGGGTACGATGAGCAGTTCTTC
j_call: TRBJ2-5; d_call: NA; v_call: TRBV19; cdr3_aa: CASSEASQETQYF; cdr3_nt: TGTGCCAGTAGTGAGGCTAGTCAAGAGACCCAGTACTTC
j_call: TRBJ2-7; d_call: TRBD2; v_call: TRBV6-5; cdr3_aa: CASSYRAGVDEQYF; cdr3_nt: TGTGCCAGCAGTTACCGAGCGGGAGTCGACGAGCAGTACTTC
j_call: TRBJ1-2; d_call: NA; v_call: TRBV5-4; cdr3_aa: CASSLNMLNYGYTF; cdr3_nt: TGTGCCAGCAGCTTGAACATGTTAAACTATGGCTACACCTTC
j_call: TRBJ2-3; d_call: TRBD2; v_call: TRBV5-1; cdr3_aa: CASSLETGGGIDTQYF; cdr3_nt: TGCGCCAGCAGCTTGGAAACGGGAGGTGGGATAGATACGCAGTATTTT
j_call: TRBJ1-5; d_call: NA; v_call: TRBV6-5; cdr3_aa: CASSYSIEGGQPQHF; cdr3_nt: TGTGCCAGCAGTTACTCGATCGAAGGAGGCCAGCCCCAGCATTTT
j_call: TRBJ2-1; d_call: TRBD1; v_call: TRBV30; cdr3_aa: CAWMSGGPYNEQFF; cdr3_nt: TGTGCCTGGATGTCAGGGGGCCCCTACAATGAGCAGTTCTTC
j_call: TRBJ1-1; d_call: NA; v_call: TRBV5-1; cdr3_aa: CASSLGGLGEAFF; cdr3_nt: TGCGCCAGCAGCTTGGGGGGGCTGGGGGAAGCTTTCTTT
j_call: TRBJ2-7; d_call: TRBD1; v_call: TRBV11-2; cdr3_aa: CASSADRDSYEQYF; cdr3_nt: TGTGCCAGCAGCGCGGACAGGGACTCCTACGAGCAGTACTTC
j_call: TRBJ2-7; d_call: TRBD1; v_call: TRBV27; cdr3_aa: CASSTPGQGRYEQYF; cdr3_nt: TGTGCCAGCAGTACACCGGGACAGGGAAGGTACGAGCAGTACTTC
j_call: TRBJ2-3; d_call: TRBD2; v_call: TRBV5-6; cdr3_aa: CASSVPGTSGFTDTQYF; cdr3_nt: TGTGCCAGCAGCGTGCCCGGGACTAGCGGCTTTACAGATACGCAGTATTTT
j_call: TRBJ1-1; d_call: NA; v_call: TRBV5-1; cdr3_aa: CASSQSGGARTEAFF; cdr3_nt: TGCGCCAGCAGCCAATCCGGGGGGGCTCGAACTGAAGCTTTCTTT
j_call: TRBJ2-6; d_call: TRBD1; v_call: TRBV27; cdr3_aa: CASTLSGRGQAFSGANVLTF; cdr3_nt: TGTGCCAGCACCTTATCCGGAAGGGGACAGGCCTTCTCTGGGGCCAACGTCCTGACTTTC